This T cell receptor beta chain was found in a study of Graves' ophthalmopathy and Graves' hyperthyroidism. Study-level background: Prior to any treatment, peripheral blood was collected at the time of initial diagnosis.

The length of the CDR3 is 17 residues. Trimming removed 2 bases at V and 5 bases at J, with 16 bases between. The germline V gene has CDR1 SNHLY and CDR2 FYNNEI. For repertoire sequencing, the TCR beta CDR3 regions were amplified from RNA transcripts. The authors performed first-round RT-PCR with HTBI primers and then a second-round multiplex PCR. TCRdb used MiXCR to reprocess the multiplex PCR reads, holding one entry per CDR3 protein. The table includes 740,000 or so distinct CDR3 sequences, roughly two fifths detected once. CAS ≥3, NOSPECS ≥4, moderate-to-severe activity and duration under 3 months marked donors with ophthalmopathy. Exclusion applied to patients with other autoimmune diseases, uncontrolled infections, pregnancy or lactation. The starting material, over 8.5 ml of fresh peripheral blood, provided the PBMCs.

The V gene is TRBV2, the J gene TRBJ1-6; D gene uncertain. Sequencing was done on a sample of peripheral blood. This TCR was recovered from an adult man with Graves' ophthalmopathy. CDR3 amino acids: CASSETGSSTHNSPLHF. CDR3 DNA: TGTGCCAGCAGTGAAACGGGCAGCAGCACTCATAATTCACCCCTCCACTTT.